These T cell receptor beta chains were read from a single sample in a study of neoadjuvant anti-PD-1 for oral cavity cancer. TCRdb's table, derived via immunoSEQ multiplex PCR, lists solely in-frame clones and lacks some. Altogether approximately 7,700 clones are present, around 46% being singletons, with the ten largest covering roughly 12%. The sample here was tumor tissue, taken before nivolumab (anti-PD-1) treatment. All receptors derive from a person between 35 and 79 years old with oral cavity squamous cell carcinoma. CDR3s include the opening cysteine and the closing phenylalanine or tryptophan. The D gene is left open where the match is weak. Where a row states a size, it is once, few, many or the class of an expanded clone; other rows omit it.

.	TRBJ1-5	few	TRBV18	TGTGCCAGCTCACCGACAGAGGATCAGCCCCAGCATTTT	CASSPTEDQPQHF
TRBD1	TRBJ2-2	.	TRBV23-1	TGCGCCAGGAGACAGGGGGCAGACACCGGGGAGCTGTTTTTT	CARRQGADTGELFF
.	TRBJ2-1	.	TRBV28	TGTGCCAGCAGCCCGCAGTGGGAGGCTAACAATGAGCAGTTCTTC	CASSPQWEANNEQFF
.	TRBJ2-3	few	TRBV25-1	TGTGCCAGCAGTGAATTCGGTACGCAGTATTTT	CASSEFGTQYF
.	TRBJ1-5	.	TRBV19	TGTGCCAGTACAGGGGTTTATAGCAATCAGCCCCAGCATTTT	CASTGVYSNQPQHF
.	TRBJ2-7	.	TRBV28	TGTGCCAGCAAAGGGTTCCACGAGCAGTACTTC	CASKGFHEQYF
.	TRBJ2-7	.	TRBV7-6	TGTGCCAGCAGCTTATTTAGGGCCTCCTACGAGCAGTACTTC	CASSLFRASYEQYF
TRBD2	TRBJ2-3	.	TRBV19	TGTGCCAGTAGTCTAGGACTAGCGACCGATACGCAGTATTTT	CASSLGLATDTQYF
.	TRBJ1-2	.	TRBV7-9	TGTGCCAGCAGCCCTACAGGGAACTATGGCTACACCTTC	CASSPTGNYGYTF
TRBD2	TRBJ2-7	few	TRBV27	TGTGCCAGCAGTTTAAGGTCGGGGGGGGAGCAGTACTTC	CASSLRSGGEQYF
TRBD1	TRBJ1-1	.	TRBV15	TGTGCCACCAGCCCACAGGGGGAGAACACTGAAGCTTTCTTT	CATSPQGENTEAFF
.	TRBJ2-3	.	TRBV7-2	TGTGCCAGCAGCTTAATGGCCCCCGGGCCGCAGTATTTT	CASSLMAPGPQYF
.	TRBJ1-1	.	TRBV29-1	TGCAGCGTTGTGGGGGGACCCACTGAAGCTTTCTTT	CSVVGGPTEAFF
TRBD2	TRBJ2-4	.	TRBV5-5	TGTGCCAGCAGCCCGCGGGGGGATTCCAAAAACATTCAGTACTTC	CASSPRGDSKNIQYF
TRBD2	TRBJ2-5	.	TRBV5-1	TGCGCCAGCAGCTTGGGACTAGCTCTTGAGACCCAGTACTTC	CASSLGLALETQYF
.	TRBJ1-4	.	TRBV7-6	TGTGCCAGCAGCTTAAACGACGGGGAAAAACTGTTTTTT	CASSLNDGEKLFF
.	TRBJ2-2	few	TRBV4-2	TGTGCCAGCAGCCTCACCTCTTCGAACACCGGGGAGCTGTTTTTT	CASSLTSSNTGELFF
.	TRBJ1-5	.	TRBV7-9	TGTGCCAGCAGCTTAGCCCATGGGGGCAATCAGCCCCAGCATTTT	CASSLAHGGNQPQHF
.	TRBJ2-1	.	TRBV7-7	TGTGCTAGCAGCTTGACAGAATACAATGAGCAGTTCTTC	CASSLTEYNEQFF